This TCR beta chain was captured in a study of TIL therapy for anti-PD-1-resistant metastatic lung cancer. Sample time point: pre-treatment sample, taken before nivolumab and TIL therapy. This clone has a handful of counts. CDR1 and CDR2 from the germline V gene are SGHRS and YFSETQ. V was cut by 0 bases and J by 6 bases, with 9 bases left in between. The CDR3 contains 13 residues. The immunoSEQ assay was v3. Data came from immunoSEQ multiplex PCR; TCRdb stores just in-frame clones and leaves some out. Of around 59,000 clones listed, roughly two thirds are singletons. The rearrangement uses TRBV5-1 and TRBJ1-2; D gene uncertain. The sample consisted of blood, taken at baseline. This TCR was recovered from a person between 25 and 79 years old with non-small cell lung cancer. The chain's CDR3 is CASSLEPGDGYTF. The DNA for the CDR3 is TGCGCCAGCAGCTTGGAGCCCGGTGATGGCTACACCTTC. Full variable domain (outside the CDR3, taken from reference TRBV5-1 and TRBJ1-2): KAGVTQTPRYLIKTRGQQVTLSCSPISGHRSVSWYQQTPGQGLQFLFEYFSETQRNKGNFPGRFSGRQFSNSRSEMNVSTLELGDSALYLCASSLEPGDGYTFGSGTRLTVV.